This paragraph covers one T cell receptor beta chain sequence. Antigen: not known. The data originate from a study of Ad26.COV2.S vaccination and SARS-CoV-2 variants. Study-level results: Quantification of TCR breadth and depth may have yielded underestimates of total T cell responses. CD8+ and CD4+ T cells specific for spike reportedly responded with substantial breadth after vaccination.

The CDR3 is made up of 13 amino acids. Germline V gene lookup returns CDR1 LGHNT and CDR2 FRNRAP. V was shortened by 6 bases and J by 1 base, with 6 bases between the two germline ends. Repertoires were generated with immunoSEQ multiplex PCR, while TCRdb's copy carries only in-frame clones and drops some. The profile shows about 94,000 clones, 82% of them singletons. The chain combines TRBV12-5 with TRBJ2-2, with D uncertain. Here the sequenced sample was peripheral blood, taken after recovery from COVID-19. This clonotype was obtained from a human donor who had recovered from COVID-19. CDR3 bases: TGTGCTAGTGGACGGATGAACACCGGGGAGCTGTTTTTT. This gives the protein CASGRMNTGELFF.